This TCR beta chain was sequenced in a study of fetal regulatory T cell absence and autoimmunity. Regarding the study as a whole: Some top pancreas TCR clones were over 80-fold enriched versus cord blood. TRB gene family usage was broadly similar in cord blood and pancreas.

Turning to this clone: The antigen remains undetermined.

The assay was run at survey level. Sequenced by immunoSEQ multiplex PCR; TCRdb stores in-frame clones only, minus some. The table lists about 46,000 clones, about 86% of them singletons. The sequenced sample consisted of cord blood. This receptor was identified in a newborn boy with IPEX syndrome.

CDR3 sequence (DNA): TGTGCCTGGAGTAGAGGGGGCTCTGGAAACACCATATATTTT. Amino acid sequence: CAWSRGGSGNTIYF. The chain employs TRBV30 and TRBJ1-3, with a possible D match to TRBD1 (6 bases). Trimming cost V 2 bases and J 0 bases, with 8 bases left between them. The CDR3 consists of 14 residues. CDR1 is GTSNPN, CDR2 SVGIG, per germline (reference sequence).